This paragraph covers one TCR beta chain sequence. There are 14 residues in the CDR3. The germline CDR1 and CDR2 sequences are WNHNN and SYGVQD (reference sequence). V dropped 5 bases and J dropped 2 bases, with 9 bases sitting between them. Both 60 Vbeta primers and 13 Jbeta primers went into the PCR. Using immunoSEQ multiplex PCR, the repertoire was profiled, and TCRdb retains in-frame clones only, with some absent. Of approximately 220,000 clones in the sample, approximately 80% were seen once. The data derive from a study of cytomegalovirus exposure and HLA in healthy donors. V is TRBV10-1 and J is TRBJ2-2, with TRBD1 as a possible D gene (6 bases). The TCR originated in a boy under 10 years old in good health and CMV-seronegative. Sequencing was performed on PBMCs. The CDR3 sequence: CASSSGQNTGELFF. As DNA, the CDR3 is TGCGCCAGCAGTTCGGGACAAAACACCGGGGAGCTGTTTTTT.